These 31 T cell receptor beta chains were all obtained from the same sample, sequenced in a study of Ad26.COV2.S vaccination and SARS-CoV-2 variants. Here immunoSEQ multiplex PCR was the method, and the copy in TCRdb shows in-frame clones only, minus some. The sample shows 300,000 to 400,000 clones, around 86% of them seen only once. Treatment of the sample: roughly 19 received Ad26.COV2.S at low or high dose, single or two shots; roughly five received placebo; per-sample allocation not given. At day 63 after the first vaccine or placebo injection, samples were drawn. Material: peripheral blood, obtained in a trial of Ad26.COV2.S vaccine versus placebo. These receptors all stem from a person between 18 and 59 years old who received the Ad26.COV2.S COVID-19 vaccine or a placebo.

The rearrangement joins TRBV27 to TRBJ1-5, with D possibly TRBD1 on 6 matching bases. The length of the CDR3 is 14 residues. The germline gives CDR1 MNHEY, CDR2 SMNVEV (reference sequence). The V end lost 2 bases, the J end lost 4 bases, and 9 bases lay between the germline ends. The CDR3 region is CASSLTGRNQPQHF. The CDR3 nucleotides are TGTGCCAGCAGTTTAACAGGGCGAAATCAGCCCCAGCATTTT.

This sequence joins TRBV11-2 and TRBJ1-5; the D is unclear. Trimming pared 1 base from V and 9 bases from J, leaving 10 bases between. The germline CDR1 and CDR2 sequences are SGHAT and FQNNGV. There are 13 residues in the CDR3. The CDR3 region is CASSLVPDGPQHF. The CDR3, as DNA: TGTGCCAGCAGCTTAGTGCCGGATGGGCCCCAGCATTTT.

The chain employs TRBV7-9 and TRBJ2-5; 10 bases match TRBD2. V trimming: 3 bases; J trimming: 7 bases; junction bases outside the gene matches: 5. The CDR3 runs to 14 residues. The germline CDR1 and CDR2 sequences are SEHNR and FQNEAQ (reference sequence). CDR3 residues: CASSFQRGGGTQYF. The CDR3 DNA sequence: TGTGCCAGCAGCTTTCAGCGGGGGGGCGGGACCCAGTACTTC.

The chain's CDR3 is CASTKISYGYTF. CDR3 sequence (DNA): TGTGCCAGCACTAAGATTTCCTATGGCTACACCTTC. This chain links TRBV28 with TRBJ1-2, with D unresolved. V gave up 7 bases and J gave up 4 bases, with 10 bases separating them. The germline CDR1 and CDR2 sequences are MDHEN and SYDVKM. The CDR3 sequence is 12 residues long.

V and J are TRBV10-3 and TRBJ2-7; D gene ambiguous. The CDR3 has 15 amino acids. The V end was cut by 1 base, the J end by 0 bases, with 10 bases between. CDR1 is ENHRY and CDR2 is SYGVKD in the germline V gene. The CDR3 nucleotides are TGTGCCATCAGTGAGTATACTCCGGCCTCCTACGAGCAGTACTTC. It yields the protein CAISEYTPASYEQYF.

The chain uses TRBV29-1 and TRBJ2-1; perhaps TRBD2 as D (5 bases). V dropped 4 bases and J dropped 7 bases, with 11 bases sitting between them. CDR3 length equals 12 residues. Germline CDR1 is SQVTM and CDR2 is ANQGSEA. In DNA, the CDR3 is TGCAGCGTTGGACGGGGTGGGAATGAGCAGTTCTTC. Its translation: CSVGRGGNEQFF.

Only one count was recorded for this clone. The gene calls are TRBV5-1 and TRBJ2-3, with TRBD2 matching over 9 bases. V was pared by 4 bases and J by 2 bases, with 8 bases of the junction left unmatched. Germline CDR1 is SGHRS and CDR2 is YFSETQ. This CDR3 has 16 residues. CDR3 residues: CASSRTAGGVTDTQYF. The CDR3, as DNA: TGCGCCAGCAGCAGAACAGCGGGGGGTGTCACAGATACGCAGTATTTT.

The gene calls are TRBV7-2 and TRBJ2-2; D perhaps matches TRBD1 (5 bases). Trimming left V 1 base short and J 6 bases short, with 12 bases between. The CDR3 has 15 amino acids. Germline V lookup: CDR1 SGHTA, CDR2 FQGNSA. CDR3 amino acids: CASSLEGRVPGELFF. CDR3 sequence (DNA): TGTGCCAGCAGCTTAGAGGGCAGGGTCCCCGGGGAGCTGTTTTTT.

This clone was seen a single time. This rearrangement joins TRBV19 to TRBJ2-3; 10 bases map to TRBD1. Germline V CDR1 and CDR2: LNHDA, SQIVND (reference sequence). Trimming cost V 7 bases and J 3 bases; bases outside gene matches: 4. CDR3 length: 14 amino acids. CDR3 region: CASTGTGETDTQYF. Here the CDR3 DNA reads TGTGCCAGTACGGGGACAGGGGAAACAGATACGCAGTATTTT.

This rearrangement joins TRBV11-2 to TRBJ2-7; the D gene could be TRBD1 or TRBD2 (5 bases each). The CDR3 has 14 amino acids. CDR1 and CDR2 from the germline V gene are SGHAT and FQNNGV. Trimming cost V 3 bases and J 2 bases, with 11 bases left between them. CDR3 loop: CASSFTGAAYEQYF. The CDR3 bases are TGTGCCAGCAGCTTTACCGGGGCCGCCTACGAGCAGTACTTC.

This clone came up once. This rearrangement joins TRBV7-8 to TRBJ2-1, with 12 bases identical to TRBD1. Germline loops: CDR1 SGHVS, CDR2 FQNEAQ. CDR3 size: 16 residues. With V trimmed by 2 bases and J by 9 bases, 8 bases remained unmatched. The CDR3 loop reads CASSLRWGQGAGEQFF. CDR3 nucleotide sequence: TGTGCCAGCAGCTTACGGTGGGGACAGGGGGCCGGTGAGCAGTTCTTC.

The chain links TRBV27 to TRBJ2-2; D unresolved. This CDR3 is 13 amino acids long. V shed 3 bases and J shed 7 bases, with 9 bases lying between them. The germline CDR1 and CDR2 sequences are MNHEY and SMNVEV (reference sequence). CDR3 in DNA: TGTGCCAGCAGTTTTTCTCGGGTCGGGGAGCTGTTTTTT. Translated, it gives CASSFSRVGELFF.

The chain has TRBV6-5 and TRBJ1-2; D not resolved. The CDR3 runs 13 residues. Germline V lookup: CDR1 MNHEY, CDR2 SVGAGI. V was clipped by 1 base and J by 4 bases, with 7 bases between them. The CDR3 bases are TGTGCCAGCAGTTACTACGGGGTCTATGGCTACACCTTC. It codes for CASSYYGVYGYTF.

This chain links TRBV6-5 with TRBJ1-1; no clear D. The CDR3 contains 14 residues. V gave up 7 bases and J gave up 1 base, with 13 bases separating them. Germline CDR1 is MNHEY and CDR2 is SVGAGI. CDR3 loop: CASNQDWGNTEAFF. CDR3 nucleotides: TGTGCCAGCAATCAAGATTGGGGGAACACTGAAGCTTTCTTT.

This clone appeared once. The rearrangement joins TRBV5-4 to TRBJ2-5; D gene unclear. The germline V and J ends were trimmed by 3 bases and 3 bases, with 12 bases remaining between them. CDR1 and CDR2 from the germline V gene are SGHNT and YYREEE (reference sequence). This CDR3 is 14 amino acids long. This CDR3 is CASSYTASKETQYF. The CDR3 DNA is TGTGCCAGCAGCTACACAGCCTCTAAAGAGACCCAGTACTTC.

The rearrangement links TRBV13 to TRBJ1-1; maybe TRBD1 (5 bases). This CDR3 contains 11 residues. V lost 10 bases, J lost 11 bases, and 17 bases lay in between. Germline lookup yields CDR1 PRHDT and CDR2 FYEKMQ (reference sequence). The CDR3 nucleotides are TGTGCCACCCAGCTCGGGGGGTCGGCTTTCTTT. Protein: CATQLGGSAFF. Full variable domain (outside the CDR3, taken from reference TRBV13 and TRBJ1-1): AAGVIQSPRHLIKEKRETATLKCYPIPRHDTVYWYQQGPGQDPQFLISFYEKMQSDKGSIPDRFSAQQFSDYHSELNMSSLELGDSALYFCATQLGGSAFFGQGTRLTVV.

This sequence joins TRBV14 and TRBJ2-3; 7 bases align to TRBD2. Germline CDR1 reads SGHDN; CDR2 reads FVKESK. The CDR3 has 15 residues. The V segment lost 3 bases and the J segment 7 bases; nucleotides outside the gene matches: 10. The chain's CDR3 is CASSQGLGTTNTQYF. The CDR3 DNA sequence: TGTGCCAGCAGCCAGGGGCTCGGGACTACCAATACGCAGTATTTT.

CDR3 DNA: TGTGCCAGTAGCAGATATTCAGGGTTGGAGCAAGAGACCCAGTACTTC. It encodes CASSRYSGLEQETQYF. The chain employs TRBV19 and TRBJ2-5; a possible D gene is TRBD1 (5 bases). The CDR3 totals 16 residues. V lost 6 bases to trimming and J lost 2 bases, with 19 bases between them. From germline, CDR1 is LNHDA and CDR2 SQIVND (reference sequence).

The V and J genes are TRBV7-3 and TRBJ1-1; a possible D gene is TRBD1 (6 bases). The CDR3 totals 14 residues. Germline loops: CDR1 SGHTA, CDR2 FQGTGA. Trimming pared 3 bases from V and 5 bases from J, leaving 13 bases between. The CDR3 coding sequence is TGTGCCAGCAGCTTCACGGCAGGGGAGACTGAAGCTTTCTTT. Protein: CASSFTAGETEAFF.

This clone was detected a few times. The same CDR3 arises from other DNA sequences in this sample as well. This rearrangement joins TRBV27 to TRBJ2-7; no clear D gene. CDR1 is MNHEY and CDR2 is SMNVEV in the germline V gene (reference sequence). V lost 0 bases, J lost 1 base, and 4 bases lay in between. This CDR3 has 13 residues. CDR3 sequence reads: CASSLSRSYEQYF. As DNA, the CDR3 is TGTGCCAGCAGTTTATCGCGATCCTACGAGCAGTACTTC.

The V gene is TRBV18, the J gene TRBJ2-6, with D possibly being TRBD2 (6 bases). Germline CDR1 is KGHSH and CDR2 is LQKENI. The CDR3 has 16 amino acids. V lost 2 bases and J lost 0, with 8 bases in between. CDR3 nucleotides: TGTGCCAGCTCACCAGTGGGGGGCTCTGGGGCCAACGTCCTGACTTTC. Its protein is CASSPVGGSGANVLTF.

The chain is built from TRBV3-1 (or the pseudogene TRBV3-2) and TRBJ1-2; 9 nucleotides match TRBD1. Trimming cost V 6 bases and J 4 bases; bases outside gene matches: 9. Germline V gives CDR1 LGHDT, CDR2 YNNKEL (reference sequence). This CDR3 region has 15 residues. CDR3 region: CASRRVGDRAYGYTF. For the CDR3, the DNA is TGTGCCAGCAGACGAGTGGGGGACAGGGCCTATGGCTACACCTTC.

This clone was detected only once. This sequence joins TRBV30 and TRBJ1-2; D not resolved. The germline CDR1 and CDR2 sequences are GTSNPN and SVGIG (reference sequence). CDR3 length: 14 amino acids. V gave up 5 bases and J gave up 4 bases, with 17 bases separating them. As DNA, the CDR3 is TGTGCCTGGGGGAGGGCAGGCCTTTTCTATGGCTACACCTTC. It codes for CAWGRAGLFYGYTF.

The genes are TRBV15 and TRBJ1-2, with a weak D call TRBD1 (5 bases). V lost 4 bases and J 0 bases, leaving 15 bases between the germline ends. The CDR3 is made up of 16 amino acids. CDR1 is LNHNV and CDR2 is YYDKDF in the germline V gene (reference sequence). The CDR3, as DNA: TGTGCCACCAGCACTGGATTGGGGGAAGCTAACTATGGCTACACCTTC. Protein: CATSTGLGEANYGYTF.

This chain links TRBV4-1 with TRBJ2-3, with TRBD2 matching 8 bases. After removal of 1 base from V and 4 bases from J, the junction contained 4 bases not matched to a gene. Germline CDR1 is MGHRA and CDR2 is YSYEKL. The CDR3 sequence is 15 residues long. CDR3 in DNA: TGCGCCAGCAGCCAAGGGGGGCGGGGGGCAGATACGCAGTATTTT. It codes for CASSQGGRGADTQYF.

This chain connects TRBV11-3 to TRBJ2-7; 12 bases are shared with TRBD2. Germline V CDR1 and CDR2: SGHNT, YENEEA. This CDR3 region has 18 residues. The ends lost 5 bases at V and 0 bases at J; junction bases unmatched: 11. Here the CDR3 DNA reads TGTGCCAGCAGCGTCCGACTAGCGGGGGACCTGAGCTCCTACGAGCAGTACTTC. Encoded protein: CASSVRLAGDLSSYEQYF.

The chain employs TRBV4-3 and TRBJ2-7; a weak D match, TRBD2 (5 bases). This CDR3 is 15 amino acids long. V was cut by 3 bases and J by 0 bases, with 12 bases left in between. Germline V gene data show CDR1 as LGHNA and CDR2 as YSLEER. In DNA form, the CDR3 reads TGCGCCAGCAGCCACGCGACTGGGAGCTCCTACGAGCAGTACTTC. Encoded protein: CASSHATGSSYEQYF.

This clone was detected only once. V and J are TRBV18 and TRBJ1-5, with D possibly being TRBD1 (5 bases). Per the germline V gene, CDR1 is KGHSH and CDR2 is LQKENI. The CDR3 runs 16 residues. The ends were cut back, 1 base at V and 5 bases at J, with 15 bases in the middle. The CDR3 sequence is CASSPRAGGEDQPQHF. DNA of the CDR3: TGTGCCAGCTCACCACGGGCGGGGGGTGAGGATCAGCCCCAGCATTTT.

The chain is built from TRBV30 and TRBJ1-6; 7 positions agree with TRBD1. The CDR3 extends over 13 amino acids. Germline CDR1 and CDR2: GTSNPN and SVGIG (reference sequence). Germline trimming cut 3 bases from V and 9 bases from J; bases unmatched to any gene: 5. The CDR3 DNA follows: TGTGCCTGGAGGCTCAGGGGGGGTTCACCCCTCCACTTT. Its translation is CAWRLRGGSPLHF.

The genes are TRBV7-8 and TRBJ2-7; D may match TRBD1 or TRBD2 (5 bases each). The V gene's germline CDR1 is SGHVS and CDR2 FQNEAQ. With 1 base removed from V and 7 bases from J, the gap between germline ends came to 14 bases. CDR3 length: 14 amino acids. The CDR3 protein is CASSLGPGTREQYF. The CDR3 DNA is TGTGCCAGCAGCTTAGGTCCAGGGACGAGGGAGCAGTACTTC.

Note on this clone: In the same sample, other DNA sequences code for this CDR3. This chain connects TRBV15 to TRBJ2-2; no clear D. Trimming cost V 3 bases and J 5 bases, with 1 base left between them. Germline CDR1 is LNHNV and CDR2 is YYDKDF (reference sequence). The CDR3 runs to 11 residues. CDR3 bases: TGTGCCACCAGCAGGACCGGGGAGCTGTTTTTT. As protein: CATSRTGELFF. The entire variable domain, with the rest obtained from reference TRBV15 and TRBJ2-2, is as follows: DAMVIQNPRYQVTQFGKPVTLSCSQTLNHNVMYWYQQKSSQAPKLLFHYYDKDFNNEADTPDNFQSRRPNTSFCFLDIRSPGLGDTAMYLCATSRTGELFFGEGSRLTVL.